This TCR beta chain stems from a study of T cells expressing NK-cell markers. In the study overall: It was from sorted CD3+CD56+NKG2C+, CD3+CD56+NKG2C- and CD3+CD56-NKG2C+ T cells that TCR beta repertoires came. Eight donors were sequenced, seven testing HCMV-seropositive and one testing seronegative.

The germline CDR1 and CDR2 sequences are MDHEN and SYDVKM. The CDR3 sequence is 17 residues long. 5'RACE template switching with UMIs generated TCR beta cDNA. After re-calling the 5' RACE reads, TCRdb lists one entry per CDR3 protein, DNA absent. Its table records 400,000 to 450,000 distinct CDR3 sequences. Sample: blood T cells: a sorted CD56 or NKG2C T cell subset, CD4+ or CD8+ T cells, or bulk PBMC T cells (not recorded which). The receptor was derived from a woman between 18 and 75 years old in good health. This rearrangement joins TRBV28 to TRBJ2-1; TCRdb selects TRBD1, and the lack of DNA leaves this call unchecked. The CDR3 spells CASSLGDRGLIYNEQFF.